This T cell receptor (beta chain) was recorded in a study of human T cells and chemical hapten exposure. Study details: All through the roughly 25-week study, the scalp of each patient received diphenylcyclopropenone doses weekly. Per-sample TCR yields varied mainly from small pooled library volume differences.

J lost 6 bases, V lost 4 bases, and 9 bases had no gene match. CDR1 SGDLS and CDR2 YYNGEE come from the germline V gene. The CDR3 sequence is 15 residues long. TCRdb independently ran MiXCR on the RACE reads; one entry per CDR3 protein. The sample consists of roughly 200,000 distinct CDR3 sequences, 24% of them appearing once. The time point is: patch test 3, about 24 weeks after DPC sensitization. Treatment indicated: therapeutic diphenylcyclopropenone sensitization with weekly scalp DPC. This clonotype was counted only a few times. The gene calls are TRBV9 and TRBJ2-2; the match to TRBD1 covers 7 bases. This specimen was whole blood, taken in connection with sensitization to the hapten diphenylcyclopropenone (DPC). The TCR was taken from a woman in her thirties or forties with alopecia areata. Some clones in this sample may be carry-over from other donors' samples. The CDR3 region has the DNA TGTGCCAGCAGCATCACAGGGGAAAGCCCCGGGGAGCTGTTTTTT. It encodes CASSITGESPGELFF.